These 26 T cell receptor beta chains were all obtained from the same sample, sequenced in a study of CD8 T cells in Susac syndrome. cDNA came from around 0.54 to 1 ug RNA primed by random hexamers. TCRdb reprocessed the immunoSEQ multiplex PCR reads via MiXCR and lists one record per CDR3 protein. The repertoire holds 150,000 to 200,000 distinct CDR3 sequences, just under 95% seen once, with just over 0.13% in the top ten. The sequencing sample was made of CD4+ T cells from PBMCs. These receptors were taken from a human donor in good health.

This chain links TRBV14 with TRBJ2-2; 7 positions agree with TRBD1. This CDR3 spans 16 amino acids. Germline CDR1 is SGHDN and CDR2 is FVKESK. V shed 1 base and J 0 bases; nucleotides not matched to a gene: 2. The CDR3 spells CASSQVTGTNTGELFF. The CDR3 region has the DNA TGTGCCAGCAGCCAAGTGACAGGGACGAACACCGGGGAGCTGTTTTTT.

The V call is TRBV5-4, the J call TRBJ2-3, with 10 nucleotides matching TRBD2. CDR1 and CDR2 from the germline V gene are SGHNT and YYREEE (reference sequence). V was pared by 4 bases and J by 3 bases, with 11 bases of the junction left unmatched. The CDR3 consists of 17 residues. The CDR3 sequence is CASSVNLAGDLTDTQYF. The CDR3 DNA reads as TGTGCCAGCAGCGTCAACCTAGCGGGGGATCTTACAGATACGCAGTATTTT.

V usage is TRBV24-1 and J usage is TRBJ2-2; TRBD1 agrees at 8 bases. The trim removed 2 bases at V and 1 base at J, leaving 2 bases unmatched. Germline lookup yields CDR1 KGHDR and CDR2 SFDVKD. CDR3 length: 16 residues. The CDR3 DNA reads TGTGCCACCAGTGATTGGGGGACAGGGAACACCGGGGAGCTGTTTTTT. Residues: CATSDWGTGNTGELFF.

The gene calls are TRBV5-1 and TRBJ2-2; 10 bases fit TRBD1. Trimming removed 4 bases from V and 4 bases from J; junction bases left unmatched: 7. CDR3 length equals 16 residues. The germline V gene encodes CDR1 SGHRS and CDR2 YFSETQ. The CDR3 loop reads CASSLAGQGSTGELFF. CDR3 bases: TGCGCCAGCAGCCTGGCGGGACAGGGGTCCACCGGGGAGCTGTTTTTT.

This clonotype was observed a single time. The J gene is TRBJ2-7, the V gene TRBV18, with TRBD1 identical over 8 bases. The trim removed 6 bases at V and 5 bases at J, leaving 6 bases unmatched. Germline-derived CDR1 and CDR2 are KGHSH and LQKENI. The CDR3 contains 13 residues. CDR3 amino acids: CASSPDRAHEQYF. The CDR3 coding sequence is TGTGCCAGCTCGCCGGACAGGGCCCACGAGCAGTACTTC. The full variable domain, rest sourced from reference TRBV18 and TRBJ2-7, is NAGVMQNPRHLVRRRGQEARLRCSPMKGHSHVYWYRQLPEEGLKFMVYLQKENIIDESGMPKERFSAEFPKEGPSILRIQQVVRGDSAAYFCASSPDRAHEQYFGPGTRLTVT.

The chain is built from TRBV5-1 and TRBJ1-5, with TRBD1 matching 9 bases. V lost 4 bases to trimming and J lost 7 bases; unmatched junction nucleotides: 6. The CDR3 runs to 14 residues. CDR1 is SGHRS, CDR2 YFSETQ, per germline. CDR3 amino acids: CASSPGTGSQPQHF. The CDR3 DNA follows: TGCGCCAGCAGCCCCGGGACAGGGTCCCAGCCCCAGCATTTT.

V is TRBV5-1 and J is TRBJ2-5; 7 bases map to TRBD2. This CDR3 is built from 17 residues. From germline, CDR1 is SGHRS and CDR2 YFSETQ. Germline trimming cut 0 bases from V and 2 bases from J; bases unmatched to any gene: 10. This chain's CDR3 is CASSLDPLLRGQETQYF. The CDR3 DNA is TGCGCCAGCAGCTTGGACCCACTATTGCGGGGGCAAGAGACCCAGTACTTC. Together with reference TRBV5-1 and TRBJ2-5, the CDR3 gives the full variable domain: KAGVTQTPRYLIKTRGQQVTLSCSPISGHRSVSWYQQTPGQGLQFLFEYFSETQRNKGNFPGRFSGRQFSNSRSEMNVSTLELGDSALYLCASSLDPLLRGQETQYFGPGTRLLVL.

The CDR3 DNA is TGTGCCAGCAACGACAGAAACCAAGAGACCCAGTACTTC. This codes for CASNDRNQETQYF. The chain carries TRBV7-2 and TRBJ2-5; TRBD1 might be the D (5 bases). The germline CDR1 and CDR2 sequences are SGHTA and FQGNSA. This CDR3 has 13 residues. V dropped 7 bases and J dropped 0 bases, with 9 bases sitting between them.

The chain is built from TRBV10-2 and TRBJ2-2, with TRBD2 identical over 12 bases. CDR3 length: 18 amino acids. V dropped 6 bases and J dropped 0; count of bases not matched to a gene: 8. Germline CDR1 WSHSY, CDR2 SAAADI. CDR3 in DNA: TGCGCCAGCAGGGTGACTAGCGGGGGAACTACGAACACCGGGGAGCTGTTTTTT. This sequence encodes CASRVTSGGTTNTGELFF.

The chain recombines TRBV5-4 with TRBJ2-5; D is perhaps TRBD2 (7 bases). The CDR3 spans 14 residues. Trimming shortened V by 3 bases and J by 5 bases, and 14 bases separated the two germline ends. Germline assignment: CDR1 SGHNT and CDR2 YYREEE (reference sequence). The CDR3 loop is CASSSGGHEETQYF. DNA of the CDR3: TGTGCCAGCAGCTCGGGGGGCCACGAGGAGACCCAGTACTTC.

J is TRBJ1-2 and V is TRBV7-9; 7 bases align to TRBD1. CDR3 length: 13 residues. Trimming removed 4 bases from V and 6 bases from J; junction bases left unmatched: 5. Germline V gives CDR1 SEHNR, CDR2 FQNEAQ (reference sequence). CDR3 loop: CASSSGQRHGYTF. The CDR3, as DNA: TGTGCCAGCAGCTCGGGACAGCGCCATGGCTACACCTTC.

The chain joins TRBV7-9 to TRBJ1-2; D is perhaps TRBD1 (5 bases). Trimming removed 8 bases at V and 6 bases at J, with 16 bases between. The CDR3 covers 13 residues. Germline V gene sequence: CDR1 SEHNR, CDR2 FQNEAQ (reference sequence). The CDR3 reads CASLGRGIDGYTF. DNA for the CDR3: TGTGCCAGCCTAGGACGGGGGATCGATGGCTACACCTTC.

The V gene is TRBV7-6, the J gene TRBJ2-4; D not resolved. This CDR3 has 14 amino acids. V was shortened by 1 base and J by 5 bases, with 9 bases between the two germline ends. Germline V gives CDR1 SGHVS, CDR2 FNYEAQ. The CDR3 region is CASSLGLAENIQYF. The CDR3 nucleotides are TGTGCCAGCAGCTTAGGGTTGGCGGAAAACATTCAGTACTTC.

V gene TRBV12-5 combines with J gene TRBJ2-6; possible D gene TRBD2, 6 bases. V was pared by 7 bases and J by 0 bases, with 13 bases between. The CDR3 covers 16 residues. The germline gives CDR1 LGHNT, CDR2 FRNRAP. In DNA, the CDR3 is TGTGCTAGTGATCCAGGGACTCACTCTGGGGCCAACGTCCTGACTTTC. Its protein product is CASDPGTHSGANVLTF.

CDR3 sequence (DNA): TGCGCCAGCAGCTTTTCCTACGGGAACACTGAAGCTTTCTTT. Its protein product is CASSFSYGNTEAFF. V is TRBV5-1 and J is TRBJ1-1; D ambiguous. Trimming cost V 2 bases and J 1 base, with 9 bases left between them. The germline V gene has CDR1 SGHRS and CDR2 YFSETQ. There are 14 residues in the CDR3.

The chain joins TRBV7-2 to TRBJ1-6; TRBD1 matches at 7 bases. Germline trimming cut 7 bases from V and 6 bases from J; bases unmatched to any gene: 6. The CDR3 runs 14 residues. Germline V gives CDR1 SGHTA, CDR2 FQGNSA. CDR3 bases: TGTGCCAGCACCCCCTGGGACAGTAATTCACCCCTCCACTTT. It translates to CASTPWDSNSPLHF.

The V call is TRBV5-6, the J call TRBJ2-1; TRBD2 might be the D (6 bases). The length of the CDR3 is 16 residues. Trimming left V 1 base short and J 8 bases short, with 19 bases between. From germline, CDR1 is SGHDT and CDR2 YYEEEE. The CDR3 spells CASSLFDGRESDEQFF. CDR3 DNA sequence: TGTGCCAGCAGCTTGTTTGACGGGCGGGAAAGCGATGAGCAGTTCTTC.

This clonotype was recorded only once. The chain employs TRBV5-1 and TRBJ1-2; D not resolved. V dropped 1 base and J dropped 0 bases, with 10 bases sitting between them. The germline CDR1 and CDR2 sequences are SGHRS and YFSETQ. The CDR3 totals 15 residues. The CDR3 DNA reads TGCGCCAGCAGCTTGAAAACGGGTACTAACTATGGCTACACCTTC. It encodes CASSLKTGTNYGYTF.

This chain links TRBV18 with TRBJ1-3, with D uncertain. This CDR3 region has 15 residues. CDR1 and CDR2 (germline): KGHSH, LQKENI. V lost 4 bases, J lost 4 bases, and 14 bases lay in between. CDR3 DNA: TGTGCCAGCTCACACTCGGACGGAGGCGGAAACACCATATATTTT. This codes for CASSHSDGGGNTIYF.

This chain uses TRBV9 with TRBJ2-3; 7 bases align to TRBD2. The CDR3 consists of 15 residues. J lost 4 bases, V lost 4 bases, and 9 bases had no gene match. Germline CDR1 SGDLS, CDR2 YYNGEE. DNA of the CDR3: TGTGCCAGCAGCTCCTCCGGGGGAGGGTCAGATACGCAGTATTTT. It codes for CASSSSGGGSDTQYF.

The chain recombines TRBV29-1 with TRBJ2-2, with D maybe TRBD1 (6 bases). Germline values: CDR1 SQVTM, CDR2 ANQGSEA. Trimming stripped 7 bases from V and 6 bases from J, with 12 bases between. The CDR3 is made up of 12 amino acids. The CDR3: CSGRQVPGELFF. In nucleotides, the CDR3 is TGCAGCGGCAGACAGGTTCCCGGGGAGCTGTTTTTT.

The V and J genes are TRBV18 and TRBJ2-5; D assignment may be TRBD1 or TRBD2 (5 bases each). CDR3 size: 13 residues. With 3 bases removed from V and 5 bases from J, the gap between germline ends came to 10 bases. Germline CDR1 reads KGHSH; CDR2 reads LQKENI. DNA of the CDR3: TGTGCCAGCTCACCCTCCGGGACCGAGACCCAGTACTTC. Amino acid sequence: CASSPSGTETQYF.

This clonotype occurred a few times. The chain is built from TRBV6-4 and TRBJ1-1, with D uncertain. V lost 5 bases, J lost 1 base, and 8 bases lay in between. CDR3 length equals 13 residues. Germline loops: CDR1 MRHNA, CDR2 SNTAGT. This chain's CDR3 is CASSLEANTEAFF. CDR3 coding DNA: TGTGCCAGCAGTTTAGAGGCGAACACTGAAGCTTTCTTT.

J is TRBJ2-1 and V is TRBV6-6; 10 bases fit TRBD1. V gave up 7 bases and J gave up 12 bases; unmatched junction bases: 15. Germline V lookup: CDR1 MNHNY, CDR2 SVGAGI (reference sequence). The CDR3 loop spans 15 amino acids. The CDR3 sequence: CASTYPGTGDGGQFF. CDR3 sequence (DNA): TGTGCCAGCACCTATCCCGGGACAGGGGACGGCGGGCAGTTCTTC.

The V gene is TRBV5-6, the J gene TRBJ1-1; D unresolved. The CDR3 is 12 amino acids. The V end was cut by 0 bases, the J end by 3 bases, with 3 bases between. Germline CDR1 is SGHDT and CDR2 is YYEEEE. This CDR3 reads CASSLDHTEAFF. In DNA form, the CDR3 reads TGTGCCAGCAGCTTGGACCACACTGAAGCTTTCTTT.

The chain uses TRBV6-6 and TRBJ1-5; 8 bases are a match to TRBD1. From germline, CDR1 is MNHNY and CDR2 SVGAGI (reference sequence). This CDR3 comprises 15 residues. With V trimmed by 5 bases and J by 4 bases, 7 bases remained unmatched. The CDR3, as DNA: TGTGCCAGCAGTCAGGACAGGGTGGCAAATCAGCCCCAGCATTTT. It yields the protein CASSQDRVANQPQHF.